One sample yielded the 28 T cell receptor beta chains listed below, sequenced in a study of cytomegalovirus exposure and HLA in healthy donors. Use of 60 Vbeta and 13 Jbeta primers characterized the PCR. TCRdb keeps only in-frame clones here, not all; method: immunoSEQ multiplex PCR. Here the sample spans roughly 100,000 clones, 79% being singletons. The source material was PBMCs. Every receptor here comes from a middle-aged woman in good health and CMV-seronegative.

The chain couples TRBV7-9 to TRBJ2-7; D might be TRBD1 (5 bases). Trimming stripped 1 base from V and 4 bases from J, with 8 bases between. From germline, CDR1 is SEHNR and CDR2 FQNEAQ (reference sequence). This CDR3 contains 13 residues. The CDR3 region has the DNA TGTGCCAGCAGCTTAGGCCACAGGTACGAGCAGTACTTC. This sequence encodes CASSLGHRYEQYF.

The genes are TRBV6-5 and TRBJ2-4; D gene ambiguous. Germline lookup yields CDR1 MNHEY and CDR2 SVGAGI. The CDR3 is 13 amino acids. V gave up 0 bases and J gave up 16 bases, with 16 bases separating them. The CDR3 sequence: CASSYSQRGSFYF. The CDR3 coding sequence is TGTGCCAGCAGTTACTCGCAGAGAGGCAGTTTTTACTTC.

The table lists this clone with a few counts. This sequence joins TRBV12-5 and TRBJ1-2; D not resolved. The V gene lost 2 bases and the J gene lost 5 bases, with 6 bases spanning the gap. Germline-derived CDR1 and CDR2 are LGHNT and FRNRAP. CDR3 length: 12 amino acids. The CDR3 reads CASGLSGYGYTF. The CDR3 coding sequence is TGTGCTAGTGGTTTGTCGGGGTATGGCTACACCTTC.

The rearrangement uses TRBV28 and TRBJ2-1; 8 bases line up with TRBD2. Germline CDR1 and CDR2: MDHEN and SYDVKM. The V and J ends lost 4 bases and 0 bases, in that order; junction bases with no gene match: 8. The CDR3 totals 17 residues. DNA for the CDR3: TGTGCCAGCAGTTCCGCCCTACTAGCGGTCTCCTACAATGAGCAGTTCTTC. Its translation: CASSSALLAVSYNEQFF. Full variable domain (rest looked up from reference TRBV28 and TRBJ2-1): DVKVTQSSRYLVKRTGEKVFLECVQDMDHENMFWYRQDPGLGLRLIYFSYDVKMKEKGDIPEGYSVSREKKERFSLILESASTNQTSMYLCASSSALLAVSYNEQFFGPGTRLTVL.

The chain uses TRBV11-2 and TRBJ2-7; 10 nucleotides line up with TRBD2. Germline V gene sequence: CDR1 SGHAT, CDR2 FQNNGV. CDR3 length equals 13 residues. V dropped 6 bases and J dropped 4; count of bases not matched to a gene: 3. In DNA form, the CDR3 reads TGTGCCAGCAGTTGGACTAGCGGTTACGAGCAGTACTTC. Amino acids: CASSWTSGYEQYF.

This rearrangement joins TRBV19 to TRBJ2-1; 13 bases align to TRBD2. This CDR3 has 16 residues. Unmatched junction bases numbered 6, after V lost 6 bases and J lost 4 bases. Germline lookup yields CDR1 LNHDA and CDR2 SQIVND (reference sequence). The CDR3 coding sequence is TGTGCCAGTAGCCCCCGGACTAGCGGGAGATACAATGAGCAGTTCTTC. It encodes CASSPRTSGRYNEQFF.

This clone came up once. The chain joins TRBV27 to TRBJ2-5; weak D call: TRBD2 (5 bases). The V end lost 6 bases, the J end lost 4 bases, and 15 bases lay between the germline ends. This CDR3 spans 14 amino acids. CDR1 is MNHEY, CDR2 SMNVEV, per germline (reference sequence). The DNA for the CDR3 is TGTGCCAGCAGGTCGCGGGCTCGGGCAGAGACCCAGTACTTC. It translates to CASRSRARAETQYF.

This chain connects TRBV30 to TRBJ1-1; D is unclear. The CDR3 consists of 14 residues. CDR1 is GTSNPN and CDR2 is SVGIG in the germline V gene (reference sequence). V was clipped by 8 bases and J by 5 bases, with 21 bases between them. The CDR3 loop is CAGENWDWGTEAFF. For the CDR3, the DNA is TGTGCCGGGGAGAATTGGGATTGGGGAACTGAAGCTTTCTTT.

The chain carries TRBV28 and TRBJ1-2; 9 nucleotides agree with TRBD1. Germline V gives CDR1 MDHEN, CDR2 SYDVKM. This CDR3 is 14 amino acids long. V shed 6 bases and J 8 bases; nucleotides not matched to a gene: 10. The CDR3 here is CASRRPQGAGGYTF. Here the CDR3 DNA reads TGTGCCAGCAGGAGACCACAGGGGGCGGGCGGCTACACCTTC.

In its sample, this clone was seen once. The chain links TRBV5-4 to TRBJ1-2; 7 bases line up with TRBD1. Germline V gives CDR1 SGHNT, CDR2 YYREEE (reference sequence). Trimming cost V 2 bases and J 0 bases; bases outside gene matches: 10. The length of the CDR3 is 17 residues. CDR3 sequence (DNA): TGTGCCAGCAGCTTCTCGAACAGGGACAGCCCTAACTATGGCTACACCTTC. This sequence encodes CASSFSNRDSPNYGYTF.

The rearrangement joins TRBV11-3 to TRBJ2-2, with TRBD2 matching over 12 bases. Trimming removed 2 bases from V and 4 bases from J; junction bases left unmatched: 11. From germline, CDR1 is SGHNT and CDR2 YENEEA. The CDR3 covers 19 residues. The CDR3, as DNA: TGTGCCAGCAGCTTAAATTTTCTAGCGGGAGGGCCGGGCACCGGGGAGCTGTTTTTT. This encodes CASSLNFLAGGPGTGELFF.

The rearrangement uses TRBV30 and TRBJ2-2; 8 bases line up with TRBD1. Germline V gene data show CDR1 as GTSNPN and CDR2 as SVGIG (reference sequence). J was trimmed by 5 bases and V by 4 bases; bases with no gene match: 3. The CDR3 consists of 13 residues. In DNA form, the CDR3 reads TGTGCCTGGACGGACAGGGCTACCGGGGAGCTGTTTTTT. As protein: CAWTDRATGELFF.

The V call is TRBV5-1, the J call TRBJ2-5, with D unresolved. The closer fit of TRBJ2-7 to the DNA end suggests the J call may be wrong. The CDR3 covers 14 residues. CDR1 SGHRS and CDR2 YFSETQ come from the germline V gene. The CDR3 here is CASSFDTEYYEQYF. The CDR3 coding sequence is TGCGCCAGCAGCTTTGATACGGAATACTACGAGCAGTACTTC.

This chain joins TRBV11-3 and TRBJ2-1, with 7 bases fitting TRBD2. Trimming cost V 2 bases and J 0 bases; bases outside gene matches: 7. This CDR3 spans 17 amino acids. The germline CDR1 and CDR2 sequences are SGHNT and YENEEA. CDR3 residues: CASSLTSGLDSYNEQFF. Written as DNA, the CDR3 is TGTGCCAGCAGCTTAACCTCTGGACTAGACTCCTACAATGAGCAGTTCTTC. Supplemented by reference TRBV11-3 and TRBJ2-1, the full variable domain reads EAGVVQSPRYKIIEKKQPVAFWCNPISGHNTLYWYLQNLGQGPELLIRYENEEAVDDSQLPKDRFSAERLKGVDSTLKIQPAELGDSAVYLCASSLTSGLDSYNEQFFGPGTRLTVL.

This clone was seen a few times. This sequence joins TRBV5-1 and TRBJ2-3, with D possibly matching TRBD1 (6 bases). Germline V gene lookup returns CDR1 SGHRS and CDR2 YFSETQ. This CDR3 is 18 amino acids long. The V gene lost 4 bases and the J gene lost 0 bases, with 21 bases spanning the gap. The CDR3, as DNA: TGCGCCAGCAGCGGCGGAATAGGGACACCCCGTAGCACAGATACGCAGTATTTT. This gives the protein CASSGGIGTPRSTDTQYF. Variable domain in full (rest from reference TRBV5-1 and TRBJ2-3): KAGVTQTPRYLIKTRGQQVTLSCSPISGHRSVSWYQQTPGQGLQFLFEYFSETQRNKGNFPGRFSGRQFSNSRSEMNVSTLELGDSALYLCASSGGIGTPRSTDTQYFGPGTRLTVL.

V is TRBV27 and J is TRBJ1-1; D remains ambiguous. Deletions cut 5 bases from V and 5 bases from J, with 18 bases between. From germline, CDR1 is MNHEY and CDR2 SMNVEV (reference sequence). This CDR3 spans 15 amino acids. CDR3 in DNA: TGTGCCAGCAGTCGGTCCTACCCCGCGGGGACTGAAGCTTTCTTT. As protein: CASSRSYPAGTEAFF.

This chain connects TRBV18 to TRBJ2-2; D remains ambiguous. The germline V and J ends were trimmed by 0 bases and 1 base, with 9 bases remaining between them. The CDR3 spans 16 residues. Per germline, CDR1 KGHSH and CDR2 LQKENI. CDR3 in amino acids: CASSPPYELNTGELFF. The DNA of the CDR3 is TGTGCCAGCTCACCACCGTATGAGTTGAACACCGGGGAGCTGTTTTTT.

The rearrangement links TRBV7-2 to TRBJ2-2; 8 bases match TRBD2. V was pared by 2 bases and J by 3 bases, with 5 bases of the junction left unmatched. The germline V gene encodes CDR1 SGHTA and CDR2 FQGNSA. The CDR3 extends over 16 amino acids. For the CDR3, the DNA is TGTGCCAGCAGCTTACCCGAGCGGGAGTACACCGGGGAGCTGTTTTTT. It translates to CASSLPEREYTGELFF. The variable domain in full, with the rest retrieved from reference TRBV7-2 and TRBJ2-2, is GAGVSQSPSNKVTEKGKDVELRCDPISGHTALYWYRQSLGQGLEFLIYFQGNSAPDKSGLPSDRFSAERTGGSVSTLTIQRTQQEDSAVYLCASSLPEREYTGELFFGEGSRLTVL.

This clone was seen only a few times. The chain recombines TRBV7-9 with TRBJ1-1; 9 positions agree with TRBD1. After removal of 5 bases from V and 5 bases from J, the junction contained 6 bases not matched to a gene. The CDR3 extends over 14 amino acids. In germline, CDR1 is SEHNR, CDR2 FQNEAQ (reference sequence). CDR3 residues: CASSGWDRVTEAFF. CDR3 sequence (DNA): TGTGCCAGCAGCGGTTGGGACAGGGTAACTGAAGCTTTCTTT.

The chain has TRBV6-5 and TRBJ2-3, with TRBD1 as a possible D gene (5 bases). CDR3 length equals 13 residues. Trimming pared 3 bases from V and 5 bases from J, leaving 9 bases between. CDR1 is MNHEY, CDR2 SVGAGI, per germline. The CDR3 here is CASSYLGQDTQYF. CDR3 in DNA: TGTGCCAGCAGTTATTTAGGACAAGATACGCAGTATTTT.

The chain has TRBV27 and TRBJ1-5; D is undetermined. CDR3 length: 15 amino acids. Trimming cost V 2 bases and J 0 bases, with 8 bases left between them. Per the germline V gene, CDR1 is MNHEY and CDR2 is SMNVEV (reference sequence). The CDR3 DNA is TGTGCCAGCAGTTTAGGAGGGATTAGCAATCAGCCCCAGCATTTT. Its protein product is CASSLGGISNQPQHF.

The rearrangement uses TRBV6-1 and TRBJ1-1; the D is unclear. In germline, CDR1 is MNHNS, CDR2 SASEGT. Trimming pared 2 bases from V and 4 bases from J, leaving 8 bases between. The CDR3 has 13 amino acids. The CDR3 loop reads CASSENLGTEAFF. The CDR3 DNA follows: TGTGCCAGCAGTGAAAACCTAGGCACTGAAGCTTTCTTT.

By share of the sample, this clone is medium-sized (0.01 to 0.1%). Additional DNA sequences in this sample encode the identical CDR3. The gene calls are TRBV28 and TRBJ1-1; D gene unclear. The germline V and J ends were trimmed by 2 bases and 4 bases, with 8 bases remaining between them. The length of the CDR3 is 13 residues. Per the germline V gene, CDR1 is MDHEN and CDR2 is SYDVKM. CDR3 DNA: TGTGCCAGCAGTTTAGGGAGGGCCACTGAAGCTTTCTTT. As protein: CASSLGRATEAFF.

The chain joins TRBV4-1 to TRBJ2-1, with D maybe TRBD1 (8 bases). The CDR3 length is 16 residues. In germline, CDR1 is MGHRA, CDR2 YSYEKL. Trimming shortened V by 1 base and J by 7 bases, and 17 bases separated the two germline ends. The CDR3 DNA sequence: TGCGCCAGCAGCCAAGGTATCCAGCGGGACAGGAATGAGCAGTTCTTC. Amino acid sequence: CASSQGIQRDRNEQFF.

The genes are TRBV6-1 and TRBJ2-7; weak D call: TRBD2 (5 bases). From germline, CDR1 is MNHNS and CDR2 SASEGT. The length of the CDR3 is 14 residues. Deletions cut 6 bases from V and 3 bases from J, with 15 bases between. For the CDR3, the DNA is TGTGCCAGCAGGAATCTAGCAGGCTTCTACGAGCAGTACTTC. Protein sequence: CASRNLAGFYEQYF.

V and J are TRBV6-1 and TRBJ1-5, with TRBD1 identical over 8 bases. Germline V lookup: CDR1 MNHNS, CDR2 SASEGT. V shed 5 bases, J shed 7 bases, and the junction held 7 bases outside the gene matches. The CDR3 extends over 14 amino acids. The CDR3 reads CASSLDRGGQPQHF. Written as DNA, the CDR3 is TGTGCCAGCAGTCTAGACAGGGGCGGGCAGCCCCAGCATTTT.

This clone has a handful of counts. The chain uses TRBV7-8 and TRBJ2-1, with TRBD2 matching 10 bases. Germline V gene lookup returns CDR1 SGHVS and CDR2 FQNEAQ. The CDR3 length is 15 residues. The V and J ends lost 6 bases and 3 bases, in that order; junction bases with no gene match: 5. The CDR3 DNA sequence: TGTGCCAGCAGACCTAAGCGGGAGGGCTACAATGAGCAGTTCTTC. Protein product: CASRPKREGYNEQFF.

This chain links TRBV5-1 with TRBJ1-5; TRBD1 might be the D (5 bases). This CDR3 contains 15 residues. Trimming stripped 0 bases from V and 5 bases from J, with 12 bases between. CDR1 and CDR2 (germline): SGHRS, YFSETQ. CDR3 sequence reads: CASSLDGAGYQPQHF. In nucleotides, the CDR3 is TGCGCCAGCAGCTTGGATGGGGCAGGGTATCAGCCCCAGCATTTT. The complete variable domain, with remaining parts taken from reference TRBV5-1 and TRBJ1-5, reads KAGVTQTPRYLIKTRGQQVTLSCSPISGHRSVSWYQQTPGQGLQFLFEYFSETQRNKGNFPGRFSGRQFSNSRSEMNVSTLELGDSALYLCASSLDGAGYQPQHFGDGTRLSIL.